Listed here is a single T cell receptor beta chain. The sample is drawn from a study of blood T cell repertoires in COVID-19. In the study overall: Both acute and convalescent COVID-19 samples were obtained from the United States, Italy and Spain. The cDNA or gDNA used as material had been derived from T cells, B-cell-depleted T cells, or PBMCs.

The germline CDR1 and CDR2 sequences are MNHEY and SVGAGI. Trimming at V came to 0 bases and at J to 2 bases, leaving 2 bases not matched to a gene. This CDR3 has 15 residues. In the study's own analysis: Researchers report that nucleated cell counts were estimated from reference gene primer amplification. Sequencing was performed with immunoSEQ multiplex PCR; in TCRdb, only in-frame clones are kept and a portion is missing. Clonal size and the V and J genes are those of that table, whereas D and trimming came from the DNA. Among about 120,000 clones listed, roughly four fifths were seen once. The sequence was obtained from a human donor in a cohort sampled during active COVID-19. Sample: peripheral blood. The rearrangement joins TRBV6-5 to TRBJ2-7; 9 bases fit TRBD1. The CDR3: CASSYSGTGTYEQYF. As DNA, the CDR3 is TGTGCCAGCAGTTACTCCGGGACAGGGACCTACGAGCAGTACTTC.